This T cell receptor (beta chain) was observed in a study of CD8+ T cells in alopecia areata (dated by TCRdb to the late 2010s). Regarding the study in general: Treated patients were enrolled in an open-label pilot trial of oral tofacitinib at 5 to 10 mg twice daily for moderate-to-severe alopecia areata. Patients received tofacitinib for 6 to 18 months and were then followed off drug for 6 months to check for delayed response and recurrence. Disease severity in treated patients was measured with the SALT score, which quantifies the percentage of affected scalp surface area. In both human patients and the C3H/HeJ mouse model, the study applied high-throughput TCRbeta sequencing to look at T cell clonal expansion in alopecia areata. In humans, TCRbeta sequencing was performed on scalp tissue and on sorted CD4+ and CD8+ peripheral blood T cells from healthy controls and from patients with patchy or totalis/universalis alopecia areata. Patients on tofacitinib were biopsied at baseline and after 4 and 24 weeks of treatment, and several of the patients also had a later scalp biopsy. Scalp clonality was compared across normal scalp (n=4), patchy alopecia areata scalp (n=8), and alopecia totalis/universalis scalp (n=8). The RNA source kit depended on sample type: the PAXgene miRNA kit for fixed scalp, the miRNeasy kit for PBMCs, and the RNeasy kit for mouse skin. TCRbeta CDR3 regions were amplified by immunoSEQ multiplex PCR using 35 Vbeta forward and 13 Jbeta reverse primers.

The library was generated by the immunoSEQ multiplex PCR assay. For TCR sequencing, RNA was extracted from every sample and reverse transcribed into cDNA to serve as template. SuperScript III was used to make first-strand cDNA, primed with a 2:1 mix of oligo-dT and random hexamers. Amplification bias was assessed with a synthetic immune receptor repertoire, and residual bias was removed computationally. On the authors' methods: Raw reads were preprocessed for error removal, and CDR3 was defined according to IMGT conventions as running from the conserved cysteine to phenylalanine. To get clonality, Shannon entropy was normalized by log2 of the number of productive unique TCRs and the result was subtracted from 1. Scalp TCRbeta sequences were cross-referenced with sorted blood CD4 and CD8 repertoires so that the CD4 or CD8 identity of scalp clones could be inferred. The table was pulled from immuneACCESS by TCRdb, which kept in-frame rearrangements only. Such tables lose some clones; where checked, under half of the loss comes from unresolved V genes, and the rest has no known cause. The V and J calls and clone size are taken from that table; D and trimming were inferred from the DNA. For this sample the table gives some 98,000 clones, of which approximately 60% were detected only once. 15% of the sample is in the top ten clones.

CDR1 and CDR2 were assigned from the germline V gene as SGHTS and YDEGEE. Relative to germline, V is missing 4 bases and J is missing 5 bases, with 9 bases of the junction outside any gene match. Spanning cysteine to phenylalanine, the CDR3 consists of 15 amino acids. Just CDR3 DNA is preserved here, 45 bases in frame from base 1. The paper's findings and limits, for the study overall: Compared with normal scalp, lesional scalp had higher clonality and more expanded CD8+ clones, particularly in alopecia totalis/universalis, a pattern that suggests antigenic drive. The treated cohort was small, with a single nonresponder, so links between baseline CD8+ expansion and response need larger studies. Many expanded lesional clones were found to persist in scalp and blood during tofacitinib treatment, and relapse after treatment cessation may be partly explained by this persistence. Tofacitinib significantly decreased scalp clonality and the number of expanded CD8+ clones among the top 100 scalp clones. Unlike mouse skin, where gammadelta T cells dominate, normal human skin contains resident alphabeta T cells that get sequenced too, which complicates analysis of the scalp TCR repertoire. TCR sequences shared between patients were less clear than in mice, possibly partly because of HLA diversity in the patient population.

For this clone: Its antigen remains unidentified. Nothing much larger sits one base from this clone, and base qualities are not available.

The time point label, read with the paper, signifies: around 29 days on oral tofacitinib. According to the study, the label for this sample's treatment or condition signals: oral pan-JAK inhibitor, 5-10 mg twice daily. Lesional scalp punch biopsies and peripheral blood were collected from alopecia areata patients. PBMCs were isolated by density centrifugation and stained for CD3, CD4 and CD8, and CD4+ and CD8+ T cells were sorted on a FACSAria. The clonotype comes from a human donor with alopecia areata. The V and J genes are TRBV5-8 and TRBJ2-7, with TRBD1 matching 10 junction bases. The starting material was CD8+ T cells sorted from blood, obtained at week 4, from a patient treated with tofacitinib. The CDR3 region has the sequence CASSADRGQGDEQYF. The DNA sequence is given as TGTGCCAGCAGCGCTGACAGGGGGCAAGGCGACGAGCAGTACTTC.